Listed below are T cell receptor beta chains from one sample, sequenced in a study of beta chain features in type 1 diabetes. Produced via immunoSEQ multiplex PCR; TCRdb's table is partial and in-frame only. The sample comprises 640,000 or so clones, roughly 13% of which are singletons, and approximately 0.039% rests with the top ten. Sample: naive CD4+ T cells from blood. The receptors stem from a man younger than 35 with type 1 diabetes. The CDR3 runs from the conserved cysteine through the conserved F or W. D genes are given only for firm matches. Clone size, where shown, is once, few, many, or a class for clones that have expanded.

D gene | V gene | clone size | CDR3 protein
TRBD2 | TRBV7-2 | NA | CASSLGGGSFAETQYF
TRBD1 | TRBV4-2 | few | CASSPAPGQGEYEQYF
NA | TRBV9 | few | CASSVTVNTEAFF
TRBD1 | TRBV5-1 | few | CASWGRWGQGASEQFF
NA | TRBV2 | NA | CASSDGSGTDTQYF
NA | TRBV5-1 | NA | CASDLGRITDTQYF
NA | TRBV5-1 | NA | CASSLQDLNTEAFF
NA | TRBV9 | few | CASSVARGGGELFF
NA | TRBV7-9 | NA | CASSLGFQDSYGYTF
TRBD1 | TRBV30 | few | CAWSIQGANSPLHF
NA | TRBV30 | few | CAWSRGQISEAFF
NA | TRBV7-8 | few | CASSLDSGNTIYF
NA | TRBV30 | NA | CAGEQGSYNEQFF
TRBD1 | TRBV5-6 | NA | CASSRYRGHGRQVNTEAFF
NA | TRBV5-1 | few | CASSLAARSTGANVLTF
NA | TRBV29-1 | few | CSVEVRGRDTEAFF
NA | TRBV6-6 | few | CASSYVVVDEKLFF